This T cell receptor (beta chain) appears in the sequencing data of a study of cytomegalovirus exposure and HLA in healthy donors. Overall study: There were 117 million unique TCR beta sequences, drawn from 180 million or so T cells, in an earlier analysis.

CDR3 length equals 14 residues. Trimming left V 5 bases short and J 8 bases short, with 18 bases between. Germline-derived CDR1 and CDR2 are MNHEY and SVGAGI. Likely unrecorded immune exposures existed in these nominally healthy donors. A note on this clone: Its antigen is not identified.

Study-level findings and limits: CMV serostatus was the only recorded immune exposure for donors.

The PCR ran on 60 Vbeta and 13 Jbeta primers. TCRdb's table, derived via immunoSEQ multiplex PCR, lists solely in-frame clones and lacks some. The sample shows about 69,000 clones, approximately 81% of them seen only once. This chain uses TRBV6-5 with TRBJ1-2; D is unclear. This receptor was taken from a woman under 40 in good health and CMV-seropositive. The sequenced sample was PBMCs. The CDR3 region is CASSGSGSIGGYTF. CDR3 sequence (DNA): TGTGCCAGCAGTGGCTCGGGGTCGATAGGCGGCTACACCTTC.